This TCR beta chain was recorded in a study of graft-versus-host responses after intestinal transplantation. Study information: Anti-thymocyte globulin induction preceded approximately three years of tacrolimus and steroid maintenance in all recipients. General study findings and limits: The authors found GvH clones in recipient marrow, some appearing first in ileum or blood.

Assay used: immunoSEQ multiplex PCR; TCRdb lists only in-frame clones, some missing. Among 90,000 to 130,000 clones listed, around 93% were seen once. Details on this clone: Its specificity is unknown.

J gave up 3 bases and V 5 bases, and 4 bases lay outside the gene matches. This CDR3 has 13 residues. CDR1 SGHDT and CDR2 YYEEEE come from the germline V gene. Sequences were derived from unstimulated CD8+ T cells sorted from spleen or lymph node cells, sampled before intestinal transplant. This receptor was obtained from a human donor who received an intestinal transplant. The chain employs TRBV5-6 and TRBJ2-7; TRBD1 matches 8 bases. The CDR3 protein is CASSSDRGYEQYF. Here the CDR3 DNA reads TGTGCCAGCAGTTCAGACAGGGGCTACGAGCAGTACTTC.